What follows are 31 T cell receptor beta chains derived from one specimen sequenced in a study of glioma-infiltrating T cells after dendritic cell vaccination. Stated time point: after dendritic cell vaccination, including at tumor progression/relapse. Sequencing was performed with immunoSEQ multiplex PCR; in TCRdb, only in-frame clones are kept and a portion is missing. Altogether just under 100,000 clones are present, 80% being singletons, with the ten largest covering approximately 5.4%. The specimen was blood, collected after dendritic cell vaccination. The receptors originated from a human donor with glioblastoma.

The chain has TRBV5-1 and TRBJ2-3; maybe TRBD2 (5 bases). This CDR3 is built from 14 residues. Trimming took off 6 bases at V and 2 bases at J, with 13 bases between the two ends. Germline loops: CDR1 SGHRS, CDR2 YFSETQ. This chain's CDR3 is CASKRTQVTDTQYF. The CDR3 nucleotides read TGCGCCAGCAAGCGGACCCAAGTCACAGATACGCAGTATTTT.

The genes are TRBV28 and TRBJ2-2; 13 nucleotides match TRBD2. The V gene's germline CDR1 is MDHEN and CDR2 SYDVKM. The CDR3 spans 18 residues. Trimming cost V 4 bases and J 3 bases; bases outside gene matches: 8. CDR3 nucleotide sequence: TGTGCCAGCAGTTCCGAAGGACTAGCGGGAGATCACACCGGGGAGCTGTTTTTT. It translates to CASSSEGLAGDHTGELFF. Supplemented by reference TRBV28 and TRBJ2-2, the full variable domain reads DVKVTQSSRYLVKRTGEKVFLECVQDMDHENMFWYRQDPGLGLRLIYFSYDVKMKEKGDIPEGYSVSREKKERFSLILESASTNQTSMYLCASSSEGLAGDHTGELFFGEGSRLTVL.

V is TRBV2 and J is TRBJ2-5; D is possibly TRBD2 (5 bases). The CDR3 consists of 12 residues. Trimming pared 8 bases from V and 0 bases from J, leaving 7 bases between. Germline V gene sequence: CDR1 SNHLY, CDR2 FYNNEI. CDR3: CASGGYQETQYF. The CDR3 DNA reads TGTGCCAGCGGCGGGTACCAAGAGACCCAGTACTTC.

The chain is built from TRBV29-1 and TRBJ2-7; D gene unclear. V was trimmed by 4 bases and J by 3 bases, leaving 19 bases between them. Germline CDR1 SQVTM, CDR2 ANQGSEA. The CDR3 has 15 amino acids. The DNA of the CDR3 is TGCAGCGTTGGTTATTATGGTCGGAGAAACTACGAGCAGTACTTC. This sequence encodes CSVGYYGRRNYEQYF.

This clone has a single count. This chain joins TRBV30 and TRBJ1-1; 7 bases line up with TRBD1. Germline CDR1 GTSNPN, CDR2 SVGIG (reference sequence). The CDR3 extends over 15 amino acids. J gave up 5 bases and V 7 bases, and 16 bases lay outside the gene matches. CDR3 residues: CASPPDTGDGTEAFF. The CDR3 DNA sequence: TGTGCCTCCCCCCCGGATACAGGGGATGGAACTGAAGCTTTCTTT.

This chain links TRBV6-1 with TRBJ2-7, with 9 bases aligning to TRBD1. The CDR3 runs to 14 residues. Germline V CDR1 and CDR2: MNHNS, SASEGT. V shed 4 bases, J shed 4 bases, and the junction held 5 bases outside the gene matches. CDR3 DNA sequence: TGTGCCAGCAGTGCCGGGACAGGGTTTTACGAGCAGTACTTC. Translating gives CASSAGTGFYEQYF.

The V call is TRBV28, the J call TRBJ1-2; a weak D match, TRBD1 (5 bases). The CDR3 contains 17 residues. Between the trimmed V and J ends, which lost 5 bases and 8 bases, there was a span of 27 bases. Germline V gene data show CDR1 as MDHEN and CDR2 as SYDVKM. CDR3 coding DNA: TGTGCCAGCAGTCCGCCCAAGGGCCCTGGGGACTATTCGGGCTACACCTTC. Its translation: CASSPPKGPGDYSGYTF.

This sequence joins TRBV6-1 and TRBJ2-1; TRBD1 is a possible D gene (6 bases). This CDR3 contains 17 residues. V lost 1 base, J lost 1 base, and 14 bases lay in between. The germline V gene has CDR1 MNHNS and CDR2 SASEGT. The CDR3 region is CASSEVWGRLSYNEQFF. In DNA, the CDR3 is TGTGCCAGCAGTGAAGTTTGGGGGCGTTTATCCTACAATGAGCAGTTCTTC.

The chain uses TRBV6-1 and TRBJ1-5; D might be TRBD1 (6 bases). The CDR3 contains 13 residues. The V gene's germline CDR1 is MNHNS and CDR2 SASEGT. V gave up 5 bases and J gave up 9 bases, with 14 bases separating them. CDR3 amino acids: CASSLQDRRPQHF. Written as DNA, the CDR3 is TGTGCCAGCAGTCTCCAAGACAGGCGGCCCCAGCATTTT.

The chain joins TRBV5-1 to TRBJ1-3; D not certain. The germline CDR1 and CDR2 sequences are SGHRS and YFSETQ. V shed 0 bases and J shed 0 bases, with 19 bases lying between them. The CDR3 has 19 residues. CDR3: CASSLGSYSLISSGNTIYF. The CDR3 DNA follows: TGCGCCAGCAGCTTGGGATCGTACAGTCTCATAAGCTCTGGAAACACCATATATTTT.

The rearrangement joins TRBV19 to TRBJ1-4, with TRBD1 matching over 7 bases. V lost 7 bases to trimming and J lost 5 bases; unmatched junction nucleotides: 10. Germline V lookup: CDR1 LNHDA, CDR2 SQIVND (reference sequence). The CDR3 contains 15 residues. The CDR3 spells CASTHWGDSNEKLFF. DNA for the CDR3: TGTGCCAGTACCCATTGGGGGGACAGCAATGAAAAACTGTTTTTT.

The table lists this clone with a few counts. The CDR3 nucleotides read TGTGCCAGTAGTGACACAGGGGATCTGGACACTGAAGCTTTCTTT. Protein product: CASSDTGDLDTEAFF. The chain combines TRBV19 with TRBJ1-1, with 7 bases that match TRBD1. The trim removed 5 bases at V and 3 bases at J, leaving 9 bases unmatched. Per germline, CDR1 LNHDA and CDR2 SQIVND (reference sequence). The CDR3 spans 15 residues.

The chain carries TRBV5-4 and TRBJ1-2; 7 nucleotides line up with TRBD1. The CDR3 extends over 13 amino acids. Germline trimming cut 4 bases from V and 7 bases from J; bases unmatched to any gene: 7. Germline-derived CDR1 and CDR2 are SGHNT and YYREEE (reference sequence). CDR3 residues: CASSEGGRVGYTF. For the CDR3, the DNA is TGTGCCAGCAGCGAAGGGGGCAGGGTTGGCTACACCTTC.

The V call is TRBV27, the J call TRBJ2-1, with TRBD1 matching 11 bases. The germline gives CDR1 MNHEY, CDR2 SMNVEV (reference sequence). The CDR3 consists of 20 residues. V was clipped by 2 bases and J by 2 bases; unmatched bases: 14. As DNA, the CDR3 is TGTGCCAGCAGTTTAATACCGGACAGGGGGCGGATGGTCCCCTACAATGAGCAGTTCTTC. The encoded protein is CASSLIPDRGRMVPYNEQFF.

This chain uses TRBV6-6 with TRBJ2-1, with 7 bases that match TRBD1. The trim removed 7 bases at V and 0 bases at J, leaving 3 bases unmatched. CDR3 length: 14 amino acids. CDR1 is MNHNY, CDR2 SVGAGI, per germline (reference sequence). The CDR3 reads CASIPGGSYNEQFF. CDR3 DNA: TGTGCCAGCATTCCAGGGGGCTCCTACAATGAGCAGTTCTTC.

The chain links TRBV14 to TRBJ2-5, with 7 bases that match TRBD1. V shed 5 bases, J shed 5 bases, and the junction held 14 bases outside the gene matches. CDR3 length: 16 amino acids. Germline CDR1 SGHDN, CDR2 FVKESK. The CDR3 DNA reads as TGTGCCAGCAGCAGAACAAGGGGGCTCAGTTTTGAGACCCAGTACTTC. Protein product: CASSRTRGLSFETQYF. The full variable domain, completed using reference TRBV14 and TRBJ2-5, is EAGVTQFPSHSVIEKGQTVTLRCDPISGHDNLYWYRRVMGKEIKFLLHFVKESKQDESGMPNNRFLAERTGGTYSTLKVQPAELEDSGVYFCASSRTRGLSFETQYFGPGTRLLVL.

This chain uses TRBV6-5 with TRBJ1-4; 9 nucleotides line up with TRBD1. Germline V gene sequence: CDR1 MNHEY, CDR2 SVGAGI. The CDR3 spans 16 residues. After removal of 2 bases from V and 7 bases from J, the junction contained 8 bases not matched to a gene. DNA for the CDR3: TGTGCCAGCAGTTACGCCTCCGGGACAGGGTTTGAAAAACTGTTTTTT. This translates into CASSYASGTGFEKLFF.

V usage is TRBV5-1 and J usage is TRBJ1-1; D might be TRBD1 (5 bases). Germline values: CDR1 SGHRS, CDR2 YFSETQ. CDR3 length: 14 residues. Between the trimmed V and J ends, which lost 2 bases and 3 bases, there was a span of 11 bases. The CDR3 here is CASSFRGVDTEAFF. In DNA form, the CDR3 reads TGCGCCAGCAGCTTCCGGGGGGTTGACACTGAAGCTTTCTTT.

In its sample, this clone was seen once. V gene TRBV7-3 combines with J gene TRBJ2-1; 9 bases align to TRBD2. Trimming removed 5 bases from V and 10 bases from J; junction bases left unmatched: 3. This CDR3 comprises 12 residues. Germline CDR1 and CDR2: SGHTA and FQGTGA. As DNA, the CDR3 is TGTGCCAGCAGCGCTGGGACTAGCGAGCAGTTCTTC. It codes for CASSAGTSEQFF.

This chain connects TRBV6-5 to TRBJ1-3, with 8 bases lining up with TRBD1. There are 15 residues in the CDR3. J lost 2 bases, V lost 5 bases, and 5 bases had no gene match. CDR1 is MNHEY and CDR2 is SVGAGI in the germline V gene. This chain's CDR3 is CASSPQGAPGNTIYF. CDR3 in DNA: TGTGCCAGCAGTCCCCAGGGGGCCCCTGGAAACACCATATATTTT.

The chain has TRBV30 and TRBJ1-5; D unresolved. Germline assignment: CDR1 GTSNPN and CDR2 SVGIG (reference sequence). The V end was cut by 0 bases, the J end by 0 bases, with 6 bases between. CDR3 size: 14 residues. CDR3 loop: CAWSVLDSNQPQHF. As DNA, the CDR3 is TGTGCCTGGAGTGTACTCGATAGCAATCAGCCCCAGCATTTT.

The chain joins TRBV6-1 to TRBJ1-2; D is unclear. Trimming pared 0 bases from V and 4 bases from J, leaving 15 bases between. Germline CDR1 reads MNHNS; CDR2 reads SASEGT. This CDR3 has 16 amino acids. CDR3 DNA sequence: TGTGCCAGCAGTGAAGCAGGAGGGCCCCTATTCTATGGCTACACCTTC. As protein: CASSEAGGPLFYGYTF.

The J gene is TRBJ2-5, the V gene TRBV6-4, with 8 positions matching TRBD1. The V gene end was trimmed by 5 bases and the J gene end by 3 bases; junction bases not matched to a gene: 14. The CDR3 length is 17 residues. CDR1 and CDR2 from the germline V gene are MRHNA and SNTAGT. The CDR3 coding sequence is TGTGCCAGCAGTACATCAGGGGGCCGACATCTTGAAGAGACCCAGTACTTC. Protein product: CASSTSGGRHLEETQYF.

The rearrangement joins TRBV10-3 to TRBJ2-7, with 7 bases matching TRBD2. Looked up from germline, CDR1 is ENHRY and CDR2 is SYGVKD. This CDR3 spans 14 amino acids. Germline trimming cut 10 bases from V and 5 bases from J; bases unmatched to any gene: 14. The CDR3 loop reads CATRDYFILDEQYF. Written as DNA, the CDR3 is TGTGCCACCCGGGACTACTTCATTCTGGACGAGCAGTACTTC.

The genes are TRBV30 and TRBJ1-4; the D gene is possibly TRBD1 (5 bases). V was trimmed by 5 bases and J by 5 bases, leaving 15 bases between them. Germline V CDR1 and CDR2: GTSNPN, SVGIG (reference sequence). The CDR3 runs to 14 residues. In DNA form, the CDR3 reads TGTGCCTGGGGTGGGGAGGGACGAAATGAAAAACTGTTTTTT. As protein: CAWGGEGRNEKLFF. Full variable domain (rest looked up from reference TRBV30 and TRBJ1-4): SQTIHQWPATLVQPVGSPLSLECTVEGTSNPNLYWYRQAAGRGLQLLFYSVGIGQISSEVPQNLSASRPQDRQFILSSKKLLLSDSGFYLCAWGGEGRNEKLFFGSGTQLSVL.

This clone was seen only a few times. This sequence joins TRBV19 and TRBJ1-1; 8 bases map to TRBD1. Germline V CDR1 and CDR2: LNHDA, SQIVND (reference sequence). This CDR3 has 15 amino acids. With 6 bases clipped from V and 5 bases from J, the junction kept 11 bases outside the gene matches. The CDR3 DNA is TGTGCCAGTAGGTCCGGATACAGGGGGATGACTGAAGCTTTCTTT. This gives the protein CASRSGYRGMTEAFF.

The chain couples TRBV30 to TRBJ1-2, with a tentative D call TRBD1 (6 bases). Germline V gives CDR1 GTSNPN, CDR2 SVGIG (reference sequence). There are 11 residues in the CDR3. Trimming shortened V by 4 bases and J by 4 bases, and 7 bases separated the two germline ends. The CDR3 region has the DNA TGTGCCTGGACAGGGGCCTATGGCTACACCTTC. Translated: CAWTGAYGYTF.

The chain's CDR3 is CASSGPPLGGTQYF. The CDR3 DNA reads TGTGCCAGCAGTGGACCCCCCTTGGGGGGAACCCAGTACTTC. V gene TRBV2 combines with J gene TRBJ2-5; perhaps TRBD2 as D (6 bases). This CDR3 comprises 14 residues. Germline V gene lookup returns CDR1 SNHLY and CDR2 FYNNEI. V lost 4 bases and J 8 bases, leaving 17 bases between the germline ends.

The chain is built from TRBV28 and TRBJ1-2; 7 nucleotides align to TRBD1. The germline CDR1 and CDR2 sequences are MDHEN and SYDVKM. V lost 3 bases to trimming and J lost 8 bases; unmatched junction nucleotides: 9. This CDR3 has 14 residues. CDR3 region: CASSLGGTVQGYTF. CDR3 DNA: TGTGCCAGCAGTTTGGGCGGGACAGTACAAGGCTACACCTTC.

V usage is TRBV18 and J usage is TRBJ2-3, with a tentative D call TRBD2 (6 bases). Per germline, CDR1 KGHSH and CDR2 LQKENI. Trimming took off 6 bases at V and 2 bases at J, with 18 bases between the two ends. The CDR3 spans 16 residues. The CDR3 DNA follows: TGTGCCAGCTCTACCGGGCTAGCGAGATCCACAGATACGCAGTATTTT. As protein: CASSTGLARSTDTQYF. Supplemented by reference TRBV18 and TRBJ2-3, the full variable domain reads NAGVMQNPRHLVRRRGQEARLRCSPMKGHSHVYWYRQLPEEGLKFMVYLQKENIIDESGMPKERFSAEFPKEGPSILRIQQVVRGDSAAYFCASSTGLARSTDTQYFGPGTRLTVL.

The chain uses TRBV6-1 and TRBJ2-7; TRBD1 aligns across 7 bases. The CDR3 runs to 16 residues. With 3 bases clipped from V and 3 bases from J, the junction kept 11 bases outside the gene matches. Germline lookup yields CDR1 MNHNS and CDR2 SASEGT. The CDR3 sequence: CASSEYTGQRNYEQYF. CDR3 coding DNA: TGTGCCAGCAGTGAGTATACGGGACAGAGAAACTACGAGCAGTACTTC.